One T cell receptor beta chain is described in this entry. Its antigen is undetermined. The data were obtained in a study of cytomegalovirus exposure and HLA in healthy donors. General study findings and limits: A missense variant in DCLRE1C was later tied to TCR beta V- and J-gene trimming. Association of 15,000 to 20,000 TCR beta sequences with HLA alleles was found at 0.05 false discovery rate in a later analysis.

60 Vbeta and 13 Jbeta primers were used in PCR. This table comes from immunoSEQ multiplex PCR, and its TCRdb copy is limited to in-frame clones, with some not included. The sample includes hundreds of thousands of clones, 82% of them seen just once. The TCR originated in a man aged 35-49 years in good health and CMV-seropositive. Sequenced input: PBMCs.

The CDR3 region is CASSERGGVGVKGELFF. The CDR3 region has the DNA TGTGCCAGCAGTGAGAGGGGAGGGGTCGGGGTCAAGGGGGAGCTGTTTTTT. This chain joins TRBV6-1 and TRBJ2-2, with TRBD2 identical over 7 bases. Germline V gives CDR1 MNHNS, CDR2 SASEGT. With V trimmed by 3 bases and J by 8 bases, 15 bases remained unmatched. The CDR3 loop spans 17 amino acids.